The rows below give T cell receptor beta chains drawn from one sample of a study of T cell responses to AZD1222 COVID-19 vaccine. Some clones are missing from TCRdb's copy, which holds only in-frame ones; the method was immunoSEQ multiplex PCR. The repertoire includes about 170,000 clones, roughly 89% of them detected once, and less than 1.3% sits in the top ten. This sample comprised peripheral blood, obtained 28 days after the second AZD1222 dose. The receptors stem from an adult who received the AZD1222 COVID-19 vaccine. Both conserved end residues are part of each CDR3. A D gene is named only where the DNA matches it firmly. Only part of the rows carry a size: once, few, many, or a class if the clone is expanded.

V gene: TRBV4-1
D gene: TRBD2
clone size: .
J gene: TRBJ2-7
CDR3 DNA: TGCGCCAGCAGCCAAACTAGCGGGGGGGACTCCTACGAGCAGTACTTC
CDR3 protein: CASSQTSGGDSYEQYF

V gene: TRBV25-1
D gene: .
clone size: .
J gene: TRBJ1-1
CDR3 DNA: TGTGCCAGCACAGATTCGGGACTCTTGAACACTGAAGCTTTCTTT
CDR3 protein: CASTDSGLLNTEAFF

V gene: TRBV28
D gene: .
clone size: .
J gene: TRBJ1-6
CDR3 DNA: TGTGCCAGCAGCCACCGACGGGAAAGAGGTTCACCCCTCCACTTT
CDR3 protein: CASSHRRERGSPLHF

V gene: TRBV2
D gene: TRBD1
clone size: once
J gene: TRBJ1-4
CDR3 DNA: TGTGCCAGCCGGACAGGGTTTAATGAAAAACTGTTTTTT
CDR3 protein: CASRTGFNEKLFF

V gene: TRBV7-8
D gene: .
clone size: .
J gene: TRBJ2-7
CDR3 DNA: TGTGCCAGCAGCTTAGCCCGGAAAATCTCCTACGAGCAGTACTTC
CDR3 protein: CASSLARKISYEQYF

V gene: TRBV27
D gene: TRBD1
clone size: .
J gene: TRBJ1-1
CDR3 DNA: TGTGCCAGCAGAAATCGGGACAGGGCGGACACTGAAGCTTTCTTT
CDR3 protein: CASRNRDRADTEAFF

V gene: TRBV4-2
D gene: TRBD1
clone size: .
J gene: TRBJ1-1
CDR3 DNA: TGTGCCAGCAGCTCAGGGACAGCGGGCACTGAAGCTTTCTTT
CDR3 protein: CASSSGTAGTEAFF

V gene: TRBV7-8
D gene: TRBD1
clone size: .
J gene: TRBJ1-1
CDR3 DNA: TGTGCCAGCAGCCCACGACAGGGGAACACTGAAGCTTTCTTT
CDR3 protein: CASSPRQGNTEAFF

V gene: TRBV19
D gene: .
clone size: .
J gene: TRBJ1-4
CDR3 DNA: TGTGCCAGTAACTCCGTTTTCCGTGAAAAACTGTTTTTT
CDR3 protein: CASNSVFREKLFF

V gene: TRBV13
D gene: .
clone size: .
J gene: TRBJ2-1
CDR3 DNA: TGTGCCAGCAGCCTAGGGAGGGGGACAAAAAATGAGCAGTTCTTC
CDR3 protein: CASSLGRGTKNEQFF

V gene: TRBV28
D gene: TRBD1
clone size: .
J gene: TRBJ2-2
CDR3 DNA: TGTGCCAGCAGCCGCGGGACAGGGTCTGGGGAGCTGTTTTTT
CDR3 protein: CASSRGTGSGELFF

V gene: TRBV28
D gene: .
clone size: .
J gene: TRBJ2-7
CDR3 DNA: TGTGCCAGCAGTTGGGGACCCGCCTACGAGCAGTACTTC
CDR3 protein: CASSWGPAYEQYF

V gene: TRBV5-6
D gene: TRBD1
clone size: once
J gene: TRBJ1-5
CDR3 DNA: TGTGCCAGCAGCTTTCATCAGGGGGGTAGAAGATTCGGCAATCAGCCCCAGCATTTT
CDR3 protein: CASSFHQGGRRFGNQPQHF

V gene: TRBV7-9
D gene: .
clone size: .
J gene: TRBJ1-6
CDR3 DNA: TGTGCCAGCAGCTTCGAACAGCCTGCATTCTCGGGCAATTCACCCCTCCACTTT
CDR3 protein: CASSFEQPAFSGNSPLHF

V gene: TRBV5-1
D gene: .
clone size: .
J gene: TRBJ2-5
CDR3 DNA: TGCGCCAGCAGCTGGGCGGGGACCCAGTACTTC
CDR3 protein: CASSWAGTQYF

V gene: TRBV15
D gene: TRBD2
clone size: .
J gene: TRBJ2-7
CDR3 DNA: TGTGCCACCAGCAGTCCATGGAGGCGGTTAGCGGGGGTCCTCTTCTCCTACGAGCAGTACTTC
CDR3 protein: CATSSPWRRLAGVLFSYEQYF

V gene: TRBV27
D gene: .
clone size: .
J gene: TRBJ1-1
CDR3 DNA: TGTGCCATCAGGGCGGGTAAGAACACTGAAGCTTTCTTT
CDR3 protein: CAIRAGKNTEAFF

V gene: TRBV4-1
D gene: TRBD1
clone size: .
J gene: TRBJ2-7
CDR3 DNA: TGCGCCAGCAGCCACCCCGGACAGGGGTATTTGGAGCAGTACTTC
CDR3 protein: CASSHPGQGYLEQYF

V gene: TRBV2
D gene: .
clone size: .
J gene: TRBJ2-2
CDR3 DNA: TGTGCCAGCAGCGTCCGGGGCCGGGAGCTGTTTTTT
CDR3 protein: CASSVRGRELFF

V gene: TRBV11-2
D gene: .
clone size: .
J gene: TRBJ2-2
CDR3 DNA: TGTGCCAGCAGCCGCCTCTATTTGAGGCGCGGGGCCGGGGAGCTGTTTTTT
CDR3 protein: CASSRLYLRRGAGELFF

V gene: TRBV19
D gene: TRBD2
clone size: .
J gene: TRBJ2-2
CDR3 DNA: TGTGCCAGCAACCCGGGGGGGGCCGGGGAGCTGTTTTTT
CDR3 protein: CASNPGGAGELFF

V gene: TRBV18
D gene: .
clone size: .
J gene: TRBJ2-7
CDR3 DNA: TGTGCCAGCTCCAACGTCGACGAGCAGTACTTC
CDR3 protein: CASSNVDEQYF

V gene: TRBV10-3
D gene: .
clone size: .
J gene: TRBJ1-2
CDR3 DNA: TGTGCCATCAGTGGGGCGGCCGAAAGAGGCTACACCTTC
CDR3 protein: CAISGAAERGYTF

V gene: TRBV6-5
D gene: .
clone size: .
J gene: TRBJ1-2
CDR3 DNA: TGTGCCAGCAGGCCCGGGACATCGGCCGGCTATGGCTACACCTTC
CDR3 protein: CASRPGTSAGYGYTF

V gene: TRBV5-6
D gene: .
clone size: .
J gene: TRBJ2-2
CDR3 DNA: TGTGCCAGCAGCTTGGGGACTGCCGGGGAGCTGTTTTTT
CDR3 protein: CASSLGTAGELFF

V gene: TRBV9
D gene: TRBD2
clone size: .
J gene: TRBJ2-7
CDR3 DNA: TGTGCCAGCAGCGTAGCTCCAGCGGGGAGCTCCTACGAGCAGTACTTC
CDR3 protein: CASSVAPAGSSYEQYF

V gene: TRBV7-2
D gene: TRBD2
clone size: .
J gene: TRBJ2-7
CDR3 DNA: TGTGCCAGCAGCTTAACCGCGGGGGGGATCTACGAGCAGTACTTC
CDR3 protein: CASSLTAGGIYEQYF

V gene: TRBV3-1/TRBV3-2
D gene: .
clone size: .
J gene: TRBJ2-7
CDR3 DNA: TGTGCCAGCAGCCAGGCCTCCGGGACCTCCTACGAGCAGTACTTC
CDR3 protein: CASSQASGTSYEQYF

V gene: TRBV2
D gene: TRBD1
clone size: .
J gene: TRBJ1-5
CDR3 DNA: TGTGCCAGCAGCCTACAGGGGCGTGACCAGCCCCAGCATTTT
CDR3 protein: CASSLQGRDQPQHF

V gene: TRBV3-1/TRBV3-2
D gene: TRBD1
clone size: .
J gene: TRBJ1-2
CDR3 DNA: TGTGCCAGCAGCCAAGCCGAGGGGGCCCCAGGCTACACCTTC
CDR3 protein: CASSQAEGAPGYTF

V gene: TRBV21-1
D gene: .
clone size: .
J gene: TRBJ1-5
CDR3 DNA: TGTGCCAGCACCAGACAGGGGGCGAGCAATCAGCCCCAGCATTTT
CDR3 protein: CASTRQGASNQPQHF

V gene: TRBV9
D gene: .
clone size: .
J gene: TRBJ1-1
CDR3 DNA: TGTGCCAGCAGCGTAGGGAGCGACACTGAAGCTTTCTTT
CDR3 protein: CASSVGSDTEAFF

V gene: TRBV5-6
D gene: .
clone size: few
J gene: TRBJ1-4
CDR3 DNA: TGTGCCAGCAGCCCGGATGCTGGGTCAACTAATGAAAAACTGTTTTTT
CDR3 protein: CASSPDAGSTNEKLFF

V gene: TRBV4-3
D gene: .
clone size: .
J gene: TRBJ1-6
CDR3 DNA: TGCGCCAGCAGCCAAGTTCTTCCGTCCGCACTAAGCGCGGGAAGTTCACCCCTCCACTTT
CDR3 protein: CASSQVLPSALSAGSSPLHF

V gene: TRBV2
D gene: TRBD1
clone size: .
J gene: TRBJ1-2
CDR3 DNA: TGTGCCGTAAGGGGTGGCGGGTTGGACAGGGTGGACTATGGCTACACCTTC
CDR3 protein: CAVRGGGLDRVDYGYTF

V gene: TRBV19
D gene: .
clone size: .
J gene: TRBJ1-5
CDR3 DNA: TGTGCCAGTAGTCCAACCGGGACGGCCAATCAGCCCCAGCATTTT
CDR3 protein: CASSPTGTANQPQHF

V gene: TRBV6-2/TRBV6-3
D gene: TRBD2
clone size: .
J gene: TRBJ2-1
CDR3 DNA: TGTGCCAGCAGTTCCGGACTAGCCCCGTACAATGAGCAGTTCTTC
CDR3 protein: CASSSGLAPYNEQFF

V gene: TRBV2
D gene: .
clone size: .
J gene: TRBJ2-1
CDR3 DNA: TGTACCTCGGCTCCATCCTACAATGAGCAGTTCTTC
CDR3 protein: CTSAPSYNEQFF

V gene: TRBV30
D gene: .
clone size: .
J gene: TRBJ1-2
CDR3 DNA: TGTGCCTGGAGCCGGGGCTCCTATGGCTACACCTTC
CDR3 protein: CAWSRGSYGYTF

V gene: TRBV5-1
D gene: TRBD1
clone size: .
J gene: TRBJ2-7
CDR3 DNA: TGCGCCAGCAGCCCCGGGACAGCTACCTACGAGCAGTACTTC
CDR3 protein: CASSPGTATYEQYF

V gene: TRBV5-1
D gene: .
clone size: .
J gene: TRBJ2-7
CDR3 DNA: TGCGCCAGCAGGCGGGACTCGTCCTACGAGCAGTACTTC
CDR3 protein: CASRRDSSYEQYF

V gene: TRBV18
D gene: .
clone size: once
J gene: TRBJ1-2
CDR3 DNA: TGTGCCAGCTCTAGTGGGGAGGTCATCTATGGCTACACCTTC
CDR3 protein: CASSSGEVIYGYTF

V gene: TRBV9
D gene: .
clone size: .
J gene: TRBJ2-2
CDR3 DNA: TGTGCCAGCAGCGTAGACTGGTACGGGGAGCTGTTTTTT
CDR3 protein: CASSVDWYGELFF

V gene: TRBV5-1
D gene: .
clone size: .
J gene: TRBJ1-2
CDR3 DNA: TGCGCCAGCAGCTTGGAGGCAGGGACCAAAGGCTACACCTTC
CDR3 protein: CASSLEAGTKGYTF

V gene: TRBV9
D gene: .
clone size: .
J gene: TRBJ2-2
CDR3 DNA: TGTGCCAGCAGCACTCTAAGGGTGGGCGGGGAGCTGTTTTTT
CDR3 protein: CASSTLRVGGELFF

V gene: TRBV2
D gene: TRBD1
clone size: .
J gene: TRBJ1-3
CDR3 DNA: TGTGCCAGGGACAGGGACAGCGCCGGAAACACCATATATTTT
CDR3 protein: CARDRDSAGNTIYF

V gene: TRBV6-5
D gene: .
clone size: .
J gene: TRBJ1-6
CDR3 DNA: TGTGCCAGCAGGCGCGGAGATAATTCACCCCTCCACTTT
CDR3 protein: CASRRGDNSPLHF

V gene: TRBV19
D gene: .
clone size: .
J gene: TRBJ1-1
CDR3 DNA: TGTGCCAGTAGCCGCATGAACACTGAAGCTTTCTTT
CDR3 protein: CASSRMNTEAFF

V gene: TRBV12-3/TRBV12-4
D gene: .
clone size: .
J gene: TRBJ2-5
CDR3 DNA: TGTGCCAGCAGTTTAGTAGAGACCCAGTACTTC
CDR3 protein: CASSLVETQYF

V gene: TRBV6-2/TRBV6-3
D gene: TRBD2
clone size: once
J gene: TRBJ2-7
CDR3 DNA: TGTGCCAGCAGTTATTCCCTAGCGGGCGGCTACGAGCAGTACTTC
CDR3 protein: CASSYSLAGGYEQYF

V gene: TRBV4-1
D gene: .
clone size: .
J gene: TRBJ1-5
CDR3 DNA: TGCGCCAGCAGCCAAGGGGAGGGGTGGGGTCAGCCCCAGCATTTT
CDR3 protein: CASSQGEGWGQPQHF

V gene: TRBV6-5
D gene: .
clone size: .
J gene: TRBJ2-7
CDR3 DNA: TGTGCCAGCAGTTACTTTCTGACAGGGAGGGCGAAGGAGCAGTACTTC
CDR3 protein: CASSYFLTGRAKEQYF

V gene: TRBV6-6
D gene: TRBD2
clone size: once
J gene: TRBJ2-3
CDR3 DNA: TGTGCCAGCAGTCCTAGCGGGGGGCCGACTAGCACAGATACGCAGTATTTT
CDR3 protein: CASSPSGGPTSTDTQYF

V gene: TRBV4-2
D gene: .
clone size: once
J gene: TRBJ2-1
CDR3 DNA: TGTGCCAGCAGCCAAGCTACCACCCCAGGGGATCGTCAATCGGACACCTCCTACAATGAGCAGTTCTTC
CDR3 protein: CASSQATTPGDRQSDTSYNEQFF

V gene: TRBV2
D gene: .
clone size: .
J gene: TRBJ1-1
CDR3 DNA: TGTGCCAGCAGTGAAACTGAAGCTTTCTTT
CDR3 protein: CASSETEAFF